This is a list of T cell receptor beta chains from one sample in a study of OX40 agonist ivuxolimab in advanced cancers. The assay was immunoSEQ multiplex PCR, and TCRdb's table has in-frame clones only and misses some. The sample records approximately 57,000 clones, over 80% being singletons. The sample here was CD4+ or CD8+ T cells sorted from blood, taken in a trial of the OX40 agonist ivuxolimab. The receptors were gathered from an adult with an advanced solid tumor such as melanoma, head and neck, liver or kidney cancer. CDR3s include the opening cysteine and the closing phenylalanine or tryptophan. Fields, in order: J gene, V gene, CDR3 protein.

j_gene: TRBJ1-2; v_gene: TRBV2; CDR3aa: CASSEIDLTGGEGYTF
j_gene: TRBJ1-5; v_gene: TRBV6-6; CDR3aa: CASGESYSNQPQHF
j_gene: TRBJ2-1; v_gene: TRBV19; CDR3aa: CASQPDYQAYNEQFF
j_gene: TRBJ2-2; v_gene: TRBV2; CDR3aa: CASSFTGVTGELFF
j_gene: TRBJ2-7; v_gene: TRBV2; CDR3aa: CASSGQGATYEQYF
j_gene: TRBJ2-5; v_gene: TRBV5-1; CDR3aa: CASSLIGGGHNKETQYF
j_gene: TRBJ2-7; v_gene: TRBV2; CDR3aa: CASKRTGLYEQYF
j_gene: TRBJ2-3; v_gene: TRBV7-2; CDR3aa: CASSLQTGTNTDTQYF
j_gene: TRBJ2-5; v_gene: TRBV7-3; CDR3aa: CASSLGRGETQYF
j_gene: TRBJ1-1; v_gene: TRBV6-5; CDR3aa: CASSLQGRNTEAFF
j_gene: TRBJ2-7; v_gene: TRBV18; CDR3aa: CASSPGLAGGGEQYF
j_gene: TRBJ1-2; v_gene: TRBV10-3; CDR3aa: CAMQGINYGYTF
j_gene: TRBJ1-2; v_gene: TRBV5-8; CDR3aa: CASSLAVVYGYTF
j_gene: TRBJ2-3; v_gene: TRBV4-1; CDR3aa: CASSQKRDTVSTDTQYF
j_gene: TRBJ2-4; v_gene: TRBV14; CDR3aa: CASSSGAGQRKNIQYF
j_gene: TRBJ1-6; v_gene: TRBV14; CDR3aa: CASRPHPNSPLHF
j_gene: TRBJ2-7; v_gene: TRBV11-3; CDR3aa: CASSLEGDGEQYF
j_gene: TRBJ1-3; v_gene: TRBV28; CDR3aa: CASLEPGRNTIYF
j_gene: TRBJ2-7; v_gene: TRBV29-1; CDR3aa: CSVADGDYEQYF
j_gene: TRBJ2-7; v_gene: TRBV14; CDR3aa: CASSQWGVPADEQYF
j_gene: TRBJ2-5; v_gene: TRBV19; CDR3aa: CASSIGRQGRETQYF
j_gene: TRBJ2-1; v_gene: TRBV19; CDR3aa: CASSIDPGLVTVEQFF
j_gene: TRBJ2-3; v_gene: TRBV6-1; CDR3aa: CASSLTRTDTQYF
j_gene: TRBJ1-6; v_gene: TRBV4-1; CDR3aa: CASSQATFLTGTGLHF
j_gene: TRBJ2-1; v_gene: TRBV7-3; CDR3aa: CASSLTGTALIYNEQFF
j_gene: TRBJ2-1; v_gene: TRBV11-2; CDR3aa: CASSRLASGDSSYNEQFF
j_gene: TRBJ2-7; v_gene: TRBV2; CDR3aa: CASTTGLAGDEQYF
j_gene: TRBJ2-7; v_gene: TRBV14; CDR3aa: CASSLSGQSSYEQYF
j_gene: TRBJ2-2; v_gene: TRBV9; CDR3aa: CASSVEGSGVGELFF
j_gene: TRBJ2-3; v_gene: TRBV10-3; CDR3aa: CAISDSAGGFASTDTQYF
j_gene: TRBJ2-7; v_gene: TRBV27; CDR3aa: CASRQTSGGAYEQYF
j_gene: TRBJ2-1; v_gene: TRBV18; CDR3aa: CASSPFHRGQRFF
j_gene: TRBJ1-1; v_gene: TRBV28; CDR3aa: CAAQGVSHTEAFF
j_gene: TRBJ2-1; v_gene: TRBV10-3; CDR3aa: CAISEIFGASASWNGQFF
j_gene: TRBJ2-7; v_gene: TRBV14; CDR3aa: CASSRPGGARVEQYF
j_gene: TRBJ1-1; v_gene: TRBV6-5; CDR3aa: CASRPGLSNTEAFF
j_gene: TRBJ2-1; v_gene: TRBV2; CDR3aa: CASNDRDRSYNEQFF
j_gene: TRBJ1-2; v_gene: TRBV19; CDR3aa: CASEGLWGFGYTF
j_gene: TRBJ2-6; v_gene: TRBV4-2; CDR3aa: CASSRSPATGSGANVLTF
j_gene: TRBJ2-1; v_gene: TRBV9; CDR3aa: CASSSGLAGEDEQFF
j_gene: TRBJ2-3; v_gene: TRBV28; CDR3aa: CASSLWGQDTQYF
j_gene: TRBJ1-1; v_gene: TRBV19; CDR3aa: CASSLGRRHLTMGTEAFF
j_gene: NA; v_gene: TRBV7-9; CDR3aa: CASSWGLAESYEQYF
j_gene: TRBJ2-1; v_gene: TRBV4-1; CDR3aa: CASSLGREPYNEQFF
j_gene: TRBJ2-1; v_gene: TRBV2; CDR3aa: CASRNSGSSYNEQFF